The rows below give T cell receptor beta chains drawn from one sample of a study of OX40 agonist ivuxolimab in advanced cancers. Assay: immunoSEQ multiplex PCR; the TCRdb copy retains only in-frame clones and omits some. This table has tens of thousands of clones, about 86% appearing once. The material sequenced was CD4+ or CD8+ T cells sorted from blood, taken in a trial of the OX40 agonist ivuxolimab. The receptors were gathered from an adult with an advanced solid tumor such as melanoma, head and neck, liver or kidney cancer. Both conserved end residues are part of each CDR3. The D gene is left open where the match is weak. The size entry is marked missing in some rows and otherwise reads once, few, many or a size class.

>TRBJ2-1|TRBV7-2|-|-
TGTGCCAGCAGCGTGACACGCTCTGGGTACAATGAGCAGTTCTTC
CASSVTRSGYNEQFF
>TRBJ2-1|TRBV5-1|-|TRBD2
TGCGCCAGCAGCTTGGCTAGCGGGAGCTATGAGCAGTTCTTC
CASSLASGSYEQFF
>TRBJ2-1|TRBV2|-|-
TGTGCCAGCAGTGAAGCGCTTCGGGCATATCGGGGTGAGCAGTTCTTC
CASSEALRAYRGEQFF
>TRBJ1-1|TRBV7-3|-|-
TGTGCCAGCAGCTTGGCGGTGGACACTGAAGCTTTCTTT
CASSLAVDTEAFF
>TRBJ2-7|TRBV18|-|TRBD1
TGTGCCAGCTCACTACGGACAGGGCGAGCCTACGAGCAGTACTTC
CASSLRTGRAYEQYF
>TRBJ2-1|TRBV7-9|-|-
TGTGCCTTCTCACCAGCGGAAATAAACTACAATGAGCAGTTCTTC
CAFSPAEINYNEQFF
>TRBJ2-1|TRBV30|-|-
TGTGCCTGGAGTGTAAAGGGGTCCTACAATGAGCAGTTCTTC
CAWSVKGSYNEQFF
>TRBJ1-2|TRBV5-4|-|-
TGTGCCAGCTTTGGTCAGGGCCGGGCTAACTATGGCTACACCTTC
CASFGQGRANYGYTF
>TRBJ2-7|TRBV11-2|-|-
TGTGCCAGCAGCTTTGACAGGTACTCCTACGAGCAGTACTTC
CASSFDRYSYEQYF
>TRBJ1-2|TRBV7-9|-|-
TGTGCCAGCAGCTTAGGCCTTGGGGGAGGGTATGGCTACACCTTC
CASSLGLGGGYGYTF
>TRBJ2-1|TRBV27|-|TRBD1
TGTGCCAGCAGTTCCAGGGACAGCCAAGAGCAGTTCTTC
CASSSRDSQEQFF
>TRBJ2-3|TRBV7-9|-|-
TGTGCCAGCAGCTTTTCTAGCACAGATACGCAGTATTTT
CASSFSSTDTQYF
>TRBJ1-1|TRBV5-6|many|TRBD1
TGTGCCAGCAGGTACTTAGTCAGGGGGCACACTGAAGCTTTCTTT
CASRYLVRGHTEAFF
>TRBJ2-5|TRBV7-9|-|TRBD2
TGTGCCAGCAGCCGGAGGCCTACTAGCGGGAGTGAGACCCAGTACTTC
CASSRRPTSGSETQYF
>TRBJ2-7|TRBV10-3|few|TRBD1
TGTGCCATCAGTCCGGGACAGGAGATCTACGAGCAGTACTTC
CAISPGQEIYEQYF
>TRBJ1-5|TRBV21-1|-|-
TGTGCCAGCAACCGGGACAGGAATCAGCCCCAGCATTTT
CASNRDRNQPQHF
>TRBJ2-1|TRBV11-3|-|TRBD2
TGTGCCAGCAGCTTAGAACAAACTAGCGGGAGCGGTAGTGAGCAGTTCTTC
CASSLEQTSGSGSEQFF
>TRBJ1-4|TRBV5-1|once|-
TGCGCCAGCAGCTTAGAAGCGGGGGCGAGATATGAAAAACTGTTTTTT
CASSLEAGARYEKLFF
>TRBJ2-7|TRBV4-3|few|TRBD1
TGCGCCAGCAGCCTAATTTTCGGGACAGGGACGGGGGAGCAGTACTTC
CASSLIFGTGTGEQYF
>TRBJ1-2|TRBV6-5|few|TRBD1
TGTGCCAGCAGTTACTTCGACAGGGGCTATGGCTACACCTTC
CASSYFDRGYGYTF
>TRBJ2-1|TRBV4-1|once|-
TGCGCCAGCAGCCAAGAAAGGGGGATTAGGGGGAATAATGAGCAGTTCTTC
CASSQERGIRGNNEQFF
>TRBJ1-2|TRBV7-9|medium-sized|TRBD1
TGTGCCAGCAGCCGACAGACAGGGGGCTACACCTTC
CASSRQTGGYTF
>TRBJ1-2|TRBV15|few|-
TGTGCCACCAGCAGAGATCGCCTACACGGCGGAGGAGGCTACACCTTC
CATSRDRLHGGGGYTF
>TRBJ2-2|TRBV9|-|TRBD2
TGTGCCAGCACTCGACTAGCGGGTAACACCGGGGAGCTGTTTTTT
CASTRLAGNTGELFF
>TRBJ1-4|TRBV5-6|-|TRBD1
TGTGCCAGCAGCCCAGGGGGGGGTAATGAAAAACTGTTTTTT
CASSPGGGNEKLFF
>TRBJ1-3|TRBV9|-|-
TGTGCCAGCAGCGTAGGATCTGGTGGGAGAAACACCATATATTTT
CASSVGSGGRNTIYF
>TRBJ1-2|TRBV5-6|-|-
TGTGCCAGCAGCCAGGGTGGGATTAACTATGGCTACACCTTC
CASSQGGINYGYTF
>TRBJ2-1|TRBV10-2|-|TRBD2
TGCGCCAGCGGGGGACTAGCGGGTAAAAATGAGCAGTTCTTC
CASGGLAGKNEQFF
>TRBJ2-7|TRBV7-2|-|-
TGTGCCAGCACGTCCTACACCTACTACGAGCAGTACTTC
CASTSYTYYEQYF
>TRBJ2-5|TRBV9|-|-
TGTGCCAGCAGCGTAGATAGGTCCCAAGAGACCCAGTACTTC
CASSVDRSQETQYF
>TRBJ2-5|TRBV10-3|-|-
TGTGCCATCAGTGAGTCGGGTATGGGGGAGAAGAGAGGAGAGACCCAGTACTTC
CAISESGMGEKRGETQYF
>TRBJ2-1|TRBV7-9|-|-
TGTGCCAGCAGCCTAGAAGCGTACAATGAGCAGTTCTTC
CASSLEAYNEQFF
>TRBJ2-7|TRBV7-9|-|TRBD1
TGTGCCAGCAGCCGGGACAGGGGGGTGGGGGAGCAGTACTTC
CASSRDRGVGEQYF
>TRBJ1-5|TRBV18|-|-
TGTGCCAGCTCACCAGGGGCGGTTCAGCCCCAGCATTTT
CASSPGAVQPQHF
>TRBJ1-2|TRBV30|-|-
TGTGCCTGGACCGGACGGCCCCCTAACTATGGCTACACCTTC
CAWTGRPPNYGYTF
>TRBJ1-6|TRBV19|-|-
TGTGCCAGTAGTATAGGCCGGGAGGCGGTTCCCCTCCACTTT
CASSIGREAVPLHF
>TRBJ1-3|TRBV13|-|-
TGTGCCAGCAGCTTAGAGGAGGGTCCTGGAAACACCATATATTTT
CASSLEEGPGNTIYF
>TRBJ1-5|TRBV27|few|-
TGTGCCAGCAGTGACGGTAGCAATCAGCCCCAGCATTTT
CASSDGSNQPQHF
>TRBJ1-1|TRBV13|-|-
TGTGCCAGCAGCTTAGAAGGTTGGGCAAACACTGAAGCTTTCTTT
CASSLEGWANTEAFF
>TRBJ2-1|TRBV7-3|-|-
TGTGCCAGCAGCCAGCGGCAGGGGAACAATGAGCAGTTCTTC
CASSQRQGNNEQFF
>TRBJ2-1|TRBV6-5|-|-
TGTGCCAGCAGTTACTCGATTCCGGACTTAGGACAGGAGCAGTTCTTC
CASSYSIPDLGQEQFF
>TRBJ1-3|TRBV6-5|-|-
TGTGCCAGCAGAATACAGGAGACTGGAAACACCATATATTTT
CASRIQETGNTIYF
>TRBJ2-4|TRBV9|-|-
TGTGCCAGCACCCCATGGCAGGGCTCCCGCTCCGCCAACATTCAGTACTTC
CASTPWQGSRSANIQYF
>TRBJ1-2|TRBV18|-|TRBD1
TGTGCCAGCTCGACAGGGGACTATGGCTACACCTTC
CASSTGDYGYTF
>TRBJ2-7|TRBV5-7|-|TRBD2
TGTGCCAGCAGCCAGGGACTAGCGGGGGGGTCCTACGAGCAGTACTTC
CASSQGLAGGSYEQYF
>TRBJ2-1|TRBV18|-|-
TGTGCCAGCTCACCGTCGGCACAGGGAACCTACAATGAGCAGTTCTTC
CASSPSAQGTYNEQFF
>TRBJ2-1|TRBV7-6|-|TRBD2
TGTGCCAGCAGCCGAATTGTAGCGGGGGGCGAGCAGTTCTTC
CASSRIVAGGEQFF
>TRBJ2-5|TRBV19|once|-
TGTGCCAGTAGTATGGGGGACACGTATCAAGAGACCCAGTACTTC
CASSMGDTYQETQYF
>TRBJ1-6|TRBV5-5|-|-
TGTGCCAGCAGCTTTGGGGGCTCCTATAATTCACCCCTCCACTTT
CASSFGGSYNSPLHF
>TRBJ2-2|TRBV6-4|-|-
TGTGCCAGCACCCCCGGGACCTCGAACACCGGGGAGCTGTTTTTT
CASTPGTSNTGELFF
>TRBJ2-7|TRBV27|-|-
TGTGCCAGCAGTTTTAGGCAGGGAGTCCTCTACGAGCAGTACTTC
CASSFRQGVLYEQYF